The T cell receptor (beta chain) described here comes from a study of technical replicates of blood from a handful of donors. Profiling relied on immunoSEQ multiplex PCR, and the TCRdb table lists in-frame clones only, not all of them. The data show about 98,000 clones, with approximately 96% seen just once and approximately 0.23% held by the top ten. Germline V gene sequence: CDR1 LNHDA, CDR2 SQIVND (reference sequence). This CDR3 has 14 residues. The V segment lost 6 bases and the J segment 3 bases; nucleotides outside the gene matches: 7. The rearrangement uses TRBV19 and TRBJ2-7, with 8 nucleotides matching TRBD1. What was sequenced was T cells isolated from PBMCs. This receptor was taken from a human donor in good health. CDR3 sequence reads: CASRDRGTHYEQYF. DNA of the CDR3: TGTGCCAGTAGAGACAGGGGAACACACTACGAGCAGTACTTC.